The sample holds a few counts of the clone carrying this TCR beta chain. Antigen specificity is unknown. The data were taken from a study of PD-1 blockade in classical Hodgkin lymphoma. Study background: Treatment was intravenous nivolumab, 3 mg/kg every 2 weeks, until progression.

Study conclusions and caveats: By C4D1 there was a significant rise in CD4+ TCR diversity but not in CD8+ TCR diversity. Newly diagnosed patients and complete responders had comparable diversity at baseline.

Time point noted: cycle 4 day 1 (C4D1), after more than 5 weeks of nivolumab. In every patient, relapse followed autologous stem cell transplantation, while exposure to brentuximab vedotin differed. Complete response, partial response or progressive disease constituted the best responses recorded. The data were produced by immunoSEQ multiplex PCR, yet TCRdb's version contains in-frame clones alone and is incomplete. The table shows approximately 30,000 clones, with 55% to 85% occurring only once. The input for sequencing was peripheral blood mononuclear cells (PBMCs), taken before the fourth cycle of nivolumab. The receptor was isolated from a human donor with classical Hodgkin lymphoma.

The DNA of the CDR3 is TGTGCCAGCAGGCCACTAGCGGGGATCTCAGATACGCAGTATTTT. It encodes CASRPLAGISDTQYF. J is TRBJ2-3 and V is TRBV7-2; 10 bases fit TRBD2. The V and J ends lost 6 bases and 4 bases, in that order; junction bases with no gene match: 7. The CDR3 spans 15 residues. Germline V gene sequence: CDR1 SGHTA, CDR2 FQGNSA.